This T cell receptor (beta chain) was sequenced for a study of blood T cell repertoires in COVID-19. Looking at the study overall: Spain, Italy and the United States supplied samples that represented acute and convalescent COVID-19. From T cells, B-cell-depleted T cells, or PBMCs came the material, which was cDNA or gDNA.

Original methodology: Estimation of nucleated cell counts was performed using reference gene primer amplification. The table came from immunoSEQ multiplex PCR; TCRdb's copy has only in-frame clones and leaves some out. The V and J calls and clone size were taken over from that table, and D and trimming were inferred from the DNA. Altogether fewer than 250,000 clones are present, 80% to 90% being singletons, with the ten largest covering 7% to 10%. The V segment lost 5 bases and the J segment 0 bases; nucleotides outside the gene matches: 7. The CDR3 is made up of 15 amino acids. Germline CDR1 is MDHEN and CDR2 is SYDVKM.

This TCR came from a woman between 45 and 60 years old with acute or convalescent COVID-19. Source material: peripheral blood. J is TRBJ2-7 and V is TRBV28; 7 bases are a match to TRBD2. The CDR3 region is CASSPSGTRSYEQYF. CDR3 bases: TGTGCCAGCAGTCCCAGCGGGACCCGCTCCTACGAGCAGTACTTC.